The entry below gives a single T cell receptor (beta chain) sequence along with its context. In the source study's methods: Reference gene primer amplification gave estimated nucleated cell counts. Clones were read by immunoSEQ multiplex PCR, and TCRdb kept only the in-frame ones, dropping some. V, J and clone size are those of that table, while D and trimming were read from the DNA. This table has 210,000 or so clones, about 91% appearing once. The ends were cut back, 7 bases at V and 8 bases at J, with 12 bases in the middle. This CDR3 has 11 residues. Germline CDR1 SGHRS, CDR2 YFSETQ. The entry originates in a study of blood T cell repertoires in COVID-19. The wider study: Samples representing acute and convalescent COVID-19 were sourced from the United States, Italy and Spain. From T cells, B-cell-depleted T cells, or PBMCs came the material, which was cDNA or gDNA.

J is TRBJ1-2 and V is TRBV5-1; D is uncertain. Material for sequencing was peripheral blood. The receptor was derived from a man between 25 and 39 years old with acute or convalescent COVID-19. For the CDR3, the DNA is TGCGCCAGCGGAGAGTTCTACGGCTACACCTTC. Protein product: CASGEFYGYTF.